This T cell receptor beta chain was captured by sequencing in a study of blood T cell repertoires in COVID-19. Looking at the study overall: The United States, Italy and Spain were the sources of the acute and convalescent COVID-19 samples.

As regards this clone: Compared with germline, one end of the junction differs, possibly owing to a read error.

Germline CDR1 is SGHTS and CDR2 is YDEGEE. This CDR3 has 12 amino acids. Authors' methods: Amplifying reference gene primers gave estimates of nucleated cell counts. The method was immunoSEQ multiplex PCR; TCRdb's version includes in-frame clones alone and lacks a portion of them. For V, J and clone size, that table is used; D and trimming come from the DNA. The table shows around 60,000 clones, with about three quarters occurring only once. Enrollment of patients from Seattle took place during active infection, with longitudinal follow-up. The chain links TRBV5-8 to TRBJ2-7, with 8 positions matching TRBD1. Specimen: peripheral blood. The sequence was obtained from a man aged 25 to 45 with COVID-19, enrolled during active disease. The CDR3 spells CASSHARDRNIF. CDR3 DNA: TGTGCCAGCAGCCATGCCCGGGACAGGAATATTTTC.